This T cell receptor beta chain was observed in a study of a mutant IDH1 vaccine in newly diagnosed glioma. For the study at large: In some groups vaccination began 4-6 weeks post-radiotherapy; others received it with temozolomide.

Using immunoSEQ multiplex PCR, the repertoire was profiled, and TCRdb retains in-frame clones only, with some absent. The table records more than 30,000 clones, 84% of them present only once. Points on this clone: Its specificity is unknown.

The time point was: week 47, end of study. Vaccinated patients received 300 ug of mutant IDH1 20-mer peptide per dose, with topical imiquimod. Patients had eight vaccinations, in weeks 1, 3, 5, 7, 11, 15, 19 and 23. There were new WHO grade 3 or 4 astrocytomas in the donors, and these were IDH1-mutant and ATRX-lost. The study, taken as a whole, reports: Across multiple MHC alleles, almost 95% of patients had vaccine-induced responses.

Sample: PBMCs, taken from a glioma patient whose treatment included an IDH1 peptide vaccine. The sequence came from a man under 40 with glioma.

The CDR3 here is CASSLEQGATEAFF. CDR3 nucleotides: TGTGCCAGCAGCTTGGAACAGGGCGCTACTGAAGCTTTCTTT. The chain uses TRBV5-6 and TRBJ1-1; TRBD1 might be the D (6 bases). Germline V gene sequence: CDR1 SGHDT, CDR2 YYEEEE. This CDR3 comprises 14 residues. V lost 0 bases and J lost 5, with 11 bases in between. The variable domain in full, completed from reference TRBV5-6 and TRBJ1-1, reads DAGVTQSPTHLIKTRGQQVTLRCSPKSGHDTVSWYQQALGQGPQFIFQYYEEEERQRGNFPDRFSGHQFPNYSSELNVNALLLGDSALYLCASSLEQGATEAFFGQGTRLTVV.